Below are 2 T cell receptor beta chains sequenced from a single sample in a study of blood T cells in healthy people across ages. Primed by a sample-barcoded 5' primer and a J-beta primer mix, a second PCR proceeded for about 7 to 11 cycles. TCRdb ran MiXCR on the 5' RACE reads and lists one entry per CDR3 protein. The table records about 1.1 million distinct CDR3 sequences, roughly two fifths of them present only once. Specimen: blood. The origin of the receptors is a man aged 18 to 29 in good health.

The gene calls are TRBV13 and TRBJ1-4; D gene unclear. The V end was cut by 5 bases, the J end by 7 bases, with 5 bases between. CDR1 is PRHDT, CDR2 FYEKMQ, per germline (reference sequence). The CDR3 length is 11 residues. The CDR3 DNA sequence: TGTGCCAGCAGCGTTAGTGAAAAACTGTTTTTT. The encoded protein is CASSVSEKLFF.

With respect to this clonotype: A junction end diverges from the germline sequence, so it may reflect a read error. The rearrangement links TRBV7-9 to TRBJ2-1, with D possibly matching TRBD2 (5 bases). Germline loops: CDR1 SEHNR, CDR2 FQNEAQ (reference sequence). The CDR3 is made up of 16 amino acids. CDR3 protein: CASSPPASRSYTEQFF. The CDR3 DNA follows: TGTGCCAGCAGCCCGCCAGCTAGCAGGTCCTACACTGAGCAGTTCTTC.